The rows below give T cell receptor beta chains drawn from one sample of a study of graft-versus-host responses after intestinal transplantation. Their antigens remain unidentified. The table came from immunoSEQ multiplex PCR; TCRdb's copy has only in-frame clones and leaves some out. There are 80,000 to 100,000 clones in the sample; 85% to 95% occur only once, and approximately 0.07% lies in the top ten. The sample in question was unstimulated CD8+ T cells sorted from spleen or lymph node cells, obtained before transplant. The receptors come from a human donor who was the organ donor for an intestinal transplant. CDR3s include the opening cysteine and the closing phenylalanine or tryptophan. The D gene is left open where the match is weak. Expanded clones get a size class; other rows say once, few or many, or leave the size out.

d_gene: -; j_gene: TRBJ2-7; abundance: -; v_gene: TRBV27; CDR3nt: TGTGCCAGCAGTTTGGGGGCGCCGACCTACGAGCAGTACTTC; CDR3aa: CASSLGAPTYEQYF
d_gene: TRBD1; j_gene: TRBJ1-1; abundance: -; v_gene: TRBV13; CDR3nt: TGTGCCAGCAGCCCACAGGGGGCAGGGACGAACACTGAAGCTTTCTTT; CDR3aa: CASSPQGAGTNTEAFF
d_gene: TRBD2; j_gene: TRBJ2-1; abundance: -; v_gene: TRBV5-1; CDR3nt: TGCGCCAGCAGCTTTTCCGTCCGCGTACTAGCGCTCTACAATGAGCAGTTCTTC; CDR3aa: CASSFSVRVLALYNEQFF
d_gene: -; j_gene: TRBJ2-1; abundance: -; v_gene: TRBV2; CDR3nt: TGTGCCAGCAGGTCGGACAGAAATCTAAGGGATGAGCAGTTCTTC; CDR3aa: CASRSDRNLRDEQFF
d_gene: -; j_gene: TRBJ1-5; abundance: -; v_gene: TRBV6-1; CDR3nt: TGTGCCAGCAGTGAGTGGGGACATAGCAATCAGCCCCAGCATTTT; CDR3aa: CASSEWGHSNQPQHF
d_gene: -; j_gene: TRBJ1-5; abundance: -; v_gene: TRBV28; CDR3nt: TGTGCCAGTGAGACAGCTAGCAATCAGCCCCAGCATTTT; CDR3aa: CASETASNQPQHF
d_gene: TRBD1; j_gene: TRBJ2-6; abundance: -; v_gene: TRBV28; CDR3nt: TGTGCCAGCAGTTCGGGACAGGTTTTCTCTGGGGCCAACGTCCTGACTTTC; CDR3aa: CASSSGQVFSGANVLTF
d_gene: -; j_gene: TRBJ2-7; abundance: once; v_gene: TRBV16; CDR3nt: TGTGCCAGCAGCCAATTCGCCAGTCAGGCCTACGAGCAGTACTTC; CDR3aa: CASSQFASQAYEQYF
d_gene: TRBD1; j_gene: TRBJ2-5; abundance: -; v_gene: TRBV5-1; CDR3nt: TGCGCCAGCAGTCCGAGACAGGGGGCGGGGGAGACCCAGTACTTC; CDR3aa: CASSPRQGAGETQYF
d_gene: TRBD2; j_gene: TRBJ2-1; abundance: -; v_gene: TRBV15; CDR3nt: TGTGCCACCAGCAGAGAAGTGGGGTTAGCGGGAGGAGCCTACAATGAGCAGTTCTTC; CDR3aa: CATSREVGLAGGAYNEQFF
d_gene: TRBD1; j_gene: TRBJ2-7; abundance: -; v_gene: TRBV9; CDR3nt: TGTGCCAGCAGCGTAGGGACAGGGGGCTCCTACGAGCAGTACTTC; CDR3aa: CASSVGTGGSYEQYF
d_gene: -; j_gene: TRBJ2-7; abundance: -; v_gene: TRBV7-9; CDR3nt: TGTGCCAGCAGCTCAGGACAGAACCCCTACGAGCAGTACTTC; CDR3aa: CASSSGQNPYEQYF
d_gene: -; j_gene: TRBJ2-5; abundance: -; v_gene: TRBV9; CDR3nt: TGTGCCAGCAGCGATTCTACAGAACAAGAGACCCAGTACTTC; CDR3aa: CASSDSTEQETQYF
d_gene: -; j_gene: TRBJ1-2; abundance: -; v_gene: TRBV19; CDR3nt: TGTGCCAGTAGCTCCAGACAGCGCTATGGCTACACCTTC; CDR3aa: CASSSRQRYGYTF